This T cell receptor beta chain stems from a study of T cell clonality in common variable immunodeficiency. This clone came up many times. The DNA ends 3 residues before the CDR3 does, and the rest of the CDR3 is filled in from the germline J gene. The CDR3 has 17 amino acids. Trimming left V 3 bases short and J 2 bases short, with 18 bases between. Per the germline V gene, CDR1 is MNHEY and CDR2 is SVGEGT. Heparinized whole blood, roughly 4.5 to 8 ml, came from each donor. Sequencing used immunoSEQ multiplex PCR; TCRdb keeps in-frame clones, though not all of them. The sample yields tens of thousands of clones, without any singletons.

V gene TRBV6-2 or TRBV6-3 combines with J gene TRBJ2-3, with D unclear. The source of this sequence is a person between 18 and 75 years old in good health. Input material: peripheral blood mononuclear cells. The CDR3 reads CASSYGQFHVNTDTQYF. The sequenced CDR3 bases are TGTGCCAGCAGTTATGGTCAGTTTCATGTAAACACAGATACG.